Listed below are T cell receptor beta chains from one sample, sequenced in a study of blood T cell repertoires in COVID-19. This table comes from immunoSEQ multiplex PCR, and its TCRdb copy is limited to in-frame clones, with some not included. The data contain a few hundred thousand clones, roughly 85% of them singletons. Sequencing was done on a sample of PBMCs or T cells enriched from blood (not recorded which). The receptors were gathered from a woman aged 40 to 50 with acute COVID-19. CDR3s include the opening cysteine and the closing phenylalanine or tryptophan. A D gene is named only where the DNA matches it firmly. The listing skips clone size in some rows; elsewhere it reads once, few, many or a size class.

j_gene | d_gene | len | v_gene | abundance | CDR3aa | CDR3nt
TRBJ1-2 | - | 15 | TRBV27 | - | CASNPYRDSNYGYTF | TGTGCCAGCAACCCTTACAGGGATTCCAACTATGGCTACACCTTC
TRBJ1-3 | - | 17 | TRBV3-1/TRBV3-2 | - | CASSQGSTPSSGNTIYF | TGTGCCAGCAGCCAAGGGAGTACCCCGAGCTCTGGAAACACCATATATTTT
TRBJ1-5 | - | 17 | TRBV2 | - | CASSEEGRGYSNQPQHF | TGTGCCAGCAGTGAAGAGGGCAGGGGTTATAGCAATCAGCCCCAGCATTTT
TRBJ1-1 | - | 18 | TRBV28 | - | CASSPPGTPGDLNTEAFF | TGTGCCAGCAGTCCACCCGGGACCCCAGGGGATTTGAACACTGAAGCTTTCTTT
TRBJ1-5 | TRBD1 | 18 | TRBV19 | - | CASSIRTGGRSVRQPQHF | TGTGCCAGTAGTATTCGGACAGGGGGTAGATCGGTGCGTCAGCCCCAGCATTTT
TRBJ1-1 | - | 12 | TRBV3-1/TRBV3-2 | - | CASSQSNTEAFF | TGTGCCAGCAGCCAAAGCAACACTGAAGCTTTCTTT
TRBJ2-3 | - | 16 | TRBV9 | many | CASSLLGADSTDTQYF | TGTGCCAGCAGCCTACTGGGAGCGGATAGCACAGATACGCAGTATTTT
TRBJ2-2 | TRBD1 | 16 | TRBV7-9 | - | CASSLEDRVNTGELFF | TGTGCCAGCAGCTTAGAAGACAGGGTGAACACCGGGGAGCTGTTTTTT
TRBJ1-5 | - | 13 | TRBV10-3 | once | CAISESGSQPQHF | TGTGCCATCAGTGAGTCGGGGAGTCAGCCCCAGCATTTT
TRBJ2-2 | - | 13 | TRBV28 | - | CASAFYSTGELFF | TGTGCCAGCGCATTCTACAGCACCGGGGAGCTGTTTTTT
TRBJ2-7 | - | 14 | TRBV9 | - | CASSPRQSSYEQYF | TGTGCCAGCAGCCCCCGACAGTCTTCCTACGAGCAGTACTTC
TRBJ1-2 | TRBD1 | 14 | TRBV5-1 | - | CASRPGQGLSGYTF | TGCGCCAGCAGGCCGGGACAGGGACTATCTGGCTACACCTTC
TRBJ1-1 | TRBD1 | 15 | TRBV2 | - | CASKMDRDRNTEAFF | TGTGCCAGCAAGATGGACAGGGATCGGAACACTGAAGCTTTCTTT
TRBJ1-5 | TRBD1 | 14 | TRBV18 | - | CASSLRQGNQPQHF | TGTGCCAGCTCCCTCCGACAGGGAAATCAGCCCCAGCATTTT
TRBJ2-1 | - | 14 | TRBV29-1 | few | CSVLRGSSYNEQFF | TGCAGCGTCCTTCGGGGAAGCTCCTACAATGAGCAGTTCTTC
TRBJ2-7 | - | 13 | TRBV7-2 | - | CASSGWGGDEQYF | TGTGCCAGCAGCGGGTGGGGCGGCGACGAGCAGTACTTC
TRBJ2-2 | TRBD2 | 17 | TRBV29-1 | - | CSVVTGSGRADTGELFF | TGCAGCGTTGTGACGGGAAGCGGGAGGGCCGACACCGGGGAGCTGTTTTTT
TRBJ1-5 | TRBD1 | 15 | TRBV19 | once | CASKLLDRADQPQHF | TGTGCCAGTAAATTGCTGGACAGGGCGGATCAGCCCCAGCATTTT
TRBJ2-5 | TRBD2 | 18 | TRBV9 | - | CASSVGTSGRGGSETQYF | TGTGCCAGCAGCGTAGGAACTAGCGGGAGGGGGGGTTCAGAGACCCAGTACTTC
TRBJ2-7 | - | 17 | TRBV18 | - | CASSPQPGTYDAYEQYF | TGTGCCAGCTCACCTCAACCCGGGACTTATGATGCCTACGAGCAGTACTTC
TRBJ2-1 | TRBD1 | 15 | TRBV5-1 | once | CASSKDRESYNEQFF | TGCGCCAGCAGCAAGGACAGGGAATCCTACAATGAGCAGTTCTTC
TRBJ2-2 | TRBD2 | 16 | TRBV4-1 | - | CASSQETSGSLGELFF | TGCGCCAGCAGCCAAGAGACTAGCGGGAGTCTCGGGGAGCTGTTTTTT
TRBJ2-2 | - | 15 | TRBV7-6 | - | CASKLGGSNTGELFF | TGTGCCAGCAAGCTGGGGGGATCGAACACCGGGGAGCTGTTTTTT
TRBJ2-2 | - | 13 | TRBV10-2 | - | CASSTENTGELFF | TGCGCCAGCAGTACAGAGAACACCGGGGAGCTGTTTTTT
TRBJ1-2 | - | 13 | TRBV5-1 | - | CASSWEGPYGYTF | TGCGCCAGCAGCTGGGAGGGACCCTATGGCTACACCTTC
TRBJ2-5 | - | 16 | TRBV11-3 | - | CASSLDPQGPSETQYF | TGTGCCAGCAGCTTAGATCCGCAGGGCCCTTCGGAGACCCAGTACTTC
TRBJ2-5 | - | 14 | TRBV6-2/TRBV6-3 | - | CASSPMTVGETQYF | TGTGCCAGCAGCCCGATGACAGTGGGAGAGACCCAGTACTTC
TRBJ2-7 | - | 11 | TRBV28 | - | CASSPGYEQYF | TGTGCCAGCAGCCCAGGGTATGAGCAGTACTTC
TRBJ1-1 | - | 14 | TRBV6-5 | - | CASRVTGGGTEAFF | TGTGCCAGCAGGGTTACGGGAGGGGGCACTGAAGCTTTCTTT
TRBJ2-4 | TRBD1 | 13 | TRBV11-2 | - | CASSSGQGNIQYF | TGTGCCAGCAGCTCGGGACAGGGAAACATTCAGTACTTC
TRBJ2-7 | - | 17 | TRBV4-1 | few | CASSQDPPGPKPYEQYF | TGCGCCAGCAGCCAAGACCCTCCTGGGCCTAAGCCCTACGAGCAGTACTTC
TRBJ2-1 | TRBD1 | 15 | TRBV19 | - | CASSIGDRESGEQFF | TGTGCCAGTAGTATAGGGGACAGGGAAAGCGGTGAGCAGTTCTTC
TRBJ2-7 | - | 14 | TRBV5-4 | - | CASSSGLVAYEQYF | TGTGCCAGCAGCTCGGGACTGGTCGCCTACGAGCAGTACTTC
TRBJ2-5 | - | 13 | TRBV30 | - | CAWSFADQETQYF | TGTGCCTGGAGCTTTGCGGATCAAGAGACCCAGTACTTC
TRBJ2-7 | TRBD1 | 15 | TRBV10-3 | - | CAISDPGQGAYEQYF | TGTGCCATCAGTGACCCGGGACAGGGGGCTTACGAGCAGTACTTC
TRBJ1-5 | TRBD1 | 15 | TRBV7-2 | - | CASSRQTGAHQPQHF | TGTGCCAGCAGCCGCCAAACAGGGGCGCATCAGCCCCAGCATTTT
TRBJ2-2 | - | 15 | TRBV24-1 | - | CATSEQGRDTGELFF | TGTGCCACCAGTGAGCAGGGAAGGGACACCGGGGAGCTGTTTTTT